The clone carrying this T cell receptor (beta chain) was seen ten or more times. Its specificity is not known. The data were taken from a study of CD8 T cells in ankylosing spondylitis. Germline V CDR1 and CDR2: DFQATT, SNEGSKA (reference sequence). V was pared by 8 bases and J by 2 bases, with 20 bases between. This CDR3 comprises 15 residues. Quantitative 5'-RACE with molecular barcodes was used to make the TCR beta libraries. TCRdb called the 5' RACE reads again in MiXCR, with one record for every CDR3 protein. The sample shows 130,000 or so distinct CDR3 sequences, around 7% of them seen only once. Findings of the study overall: Apparently characteristic of ankylosing spondylitis blood was a TCR beta motif (roughly eight highly homologous variants). A number of the motif variants had already been described in reactive arthritis synovial fluid and blood.

The sequence came from a male donor with ankylosing spondylitis or in good health (not recorded which). This chain links TRBV20-1 with TRBJ2-3; D is possibly TRBD1 or TRBD2 (5 bases each). Sequences were obtained from blood, either unsorted or a sorted T cell fraction (not recorded which). The CDR3 spells CSPLSVVGATDTQYF. CDR3 DNA: TGCAGTCCGCTTAGCGTGGTAGGGGCCACAGATACGCAGTATTTT.